Below, 29 T cell receptor beta chains from the same sample are listed, as sequenced in a study of early T cells in non-severe SARS-CoV-2 infection. One entry per CDR3 protein results from TCRdb running MiXCR on the 5' RACE reads. The table includes some 80,000 distinct CDR3 sequences, more than 10% detected once. The sample was whole blood. Source of these receptors: an adult who was a healthcare worker with PCR-confirmed SARS-CoV-2 infection or an uninfected control (not recorded which).

This clonotype has only a few counts. The gene calls are TRBV12-3 or TRBV12-4 and TRBJ1-5; TRBD1 might be the D (6 bases). This CDR3 is 18 amino acids long. V lost 8 bases and J 0 bases, leaving 23 bases between the germline ends. The CDR3 sequence is CASCYLTGRVFSNQPQHF. CDR3 in DNA: TGTGCCAGCTGTTACCTCACAGGGAGGGTATTTAGCAATCAGCCCCAGCATTTT.

The chain combines TRBV12-3 or TRBV12-4 with TRBJ2-2; D is possibly TRBD2 (7 bases). V gave up 6 bases and J gave up 4 bases, with 15 bases separating them. There are 15 residues in the CDR3. In DNA form, the CDR3 reads TGTGCCAGCAGCCTTGGGGGGGCGGGCACCGGGGAGCTGTTTTTT. Residues: CASSLGGAGTGELFF.

The chain has TRBV7-2 and TRBJ2-2, with a weak D call TRBD2 (5 bases). This CDR3 is built from 13 residues. CDR1 and CDR2 from the germline V gene are SGHTA and FQGNSA. V dropped 6 bases and J dropped 6 bases, with 11 bases sitting between them. In nucleotides, the CDR3 is TGTGCCAGCAGGGGTCCGAGGGCCGGGGAGCTGTTTTTT. Amino acids: CASRGPRAGELFF.

CDR3 bases: TGCAGTGCTAGAGATCCCCGCGGGGGGCCAGATACGCAGTATTTT. This codes for CSARDPRGGPDTQYF. The chain joins TRBV20-1 to TRBJ2-3, with TRBD2 identical over 8 bases. V gave up 0 bases and J gave up 4 bases; unmatched junction bases: 6. Germline CDR1 and CDR2: DFQATT and SNEGSKA (reference sequence). This CDR3 has 15 amino acids.

The rearrangement uses TRBV7-2 and TRBJ2-1, with 9 positions matching TRBD2. Germline-derived CDR1 and CDR2 are SGHTA and FQGNSA. V lost 5 bases, J lost 15 bases, and 17 bases stayed unmatched. The CDR3 sequence is 15 residues long. CDR3 loop: CASSPDPGSEREAFF. The DNA for the CDR3 is TGTGCCAGCAGCCCGGACCCCGGATCCGAGCGGGAGGCGTTCTTC.

This clonotype was detected only a few times. The gene calls are TRBV7-9 and TRBJ1-6, with a weak D call TRBD1 (6 bases). CDR1 SEHNR and CDR2 FQNEAQ come from the germline V gene (reference sequence). The V end lost 2 bases, the J end lost 9 bases, and 11 bases lay between the germline ends. The CDR3 length is 14 residues. Here the CDR3 DNA reads TGTGCCAGCAGCTTAAGGGGGAAGTCTTCACCCCTCCACTTT. Translating gives CASSLRGKSSPLHF.

On this clonotype itself: Given a much more abundant clone one base away, this may be a read error. The chain uses TRBV27 and TRBJ2-1; D call uncertain. This CDR3 is built from 15 residues. Germline assignment: CDR1 MNHEY and CDR2 SMNVEV (reference sequence). This CDR3 reads CASTQLRSSYSEQFF. DNA for the CDR3: TGTGCCAGCACCCAGCTAAGGAGCTCCTACAGTGAGCAGTTCTTC.

At least ten counts were recorded for this clonotype. J is TRBJ2-2 and V is TRBV29-1; D may be TRBD1 (6 bases). The CDR3 totals 14 residues. In germline, CDR1 is SQVTM, CDR2 ANQGSEA. V was clipped by 4 bases and J by 3 bases, with 12 bases between them. The CDR3 sequence: CSVASYRDTGELFF. CDR3 bases: TGCAGCGTTGCCTCCTACAGGGACACCGGGGAGCTGTTTTTT.

This clonotype was detected only a few times. This chain joins TRBV29-1 and TRBJ2-3, with no clear D. This CDR3 spans 11 amino acids. Germline loops: CDR1 SQVTM, CDR2 ANQGSEA. Trimming left V 5 bases short and J 6 bases short, with 9 bases between. The CDR3 region is CSVSQRDTQYF. The CDR3 DNA is TGCAGCGTTTCACAGCGTGATACGCAGTATTTT.

This chain connects TRBV2 to TRBJ1-5, with 8 bases that match TRBD1. Germline V gene lookup returns CDR1 SNHLY and CDR2 FYNNEI. After removal of 6 bases from V and 7 bases from J, the junction contained 5 bases not matched to a gene. CDR3 length: 13 residues. This chain's CDR3 is CASRDRVVQPQHF. CDR3 sequence (DNA): TGTGCCAGCAGGGACAGGGTAGTCCAGCCCCAGCATTTT.

A few counts support this clonotype. The chain combines TRBV9 with TRBJ2-3, with a possible D match to TRBD2 (6 bases). The germline V gene has CDR1 SGDLS and CDR2 YYNGEE. V shed 0 bases and J shed 0 bases, with 14 bases lying between them. CDR3 size: 17 residues. DNA for the CDR3: TGTGCCAGCAGCGTAGAAGGCACCGGGAGTAGCACAGATACGCAGTATTTT. Encoded protein: CASSVEGTGSSTDTQYF.

Concerning this clonotype itself: The germline gene is not matched at one end of the junction; a read error may be the cause. The rearrangement uses TRBV5-6 and TRBJ1-6; D call uncertain. CDR1 and CDR2 from the germline V gene are SGHDT and YYEEEE. This CDR3 contains 12 residues. CDR3 sequence: CASSLGAPPPHF. The CDR3 DNA is TGTGCCAGCAGCTTGGGCGCTCCACCCCCCCACTTT.

The CDR3 loop reads CSARAEGLAGGTGELFF. CDR3 DNA sequence: TGCAGTGCTAGAGCGGAAGGGCTAGCGGGCGGCACCGGGGAGCTGTTTTTT. The chain uses TRBV20-1 and TRBJ2-2; 8 nucleotides match TRBD2. Germline V lookup: CDR1 DFQATT, CDR2 SNEGSKA (reference sequence). The CDR3 is 17 amino acids. Germline trimming cut 1 base from V and 4 bases from J; bases unmatched to any gene: 11.

This clonotype came up many times. The CDR3, as DNA: TGCAGCGTCACAGGGACTGAAGCTTTCTTT. This codes for CSVTGTEAFF. The chain uses TRBV29-1 and TRBJ1-1; TRBD1 might be the D (6 bases). V was trimmed by 6 bases and J by 5 bases, leaving 7 bases between them. Germline V gene data show CDR1 as SQVTM and CDR2 as ANQGSEA. This CDR3 spans 10 amino acids.

This clonotype was observed at least ten times. The chain joins TRBV20-1 to TRBJ2-5; D is possibly TRBD2 (5 bases). V lost 1 base, J lost 7 bases, and 10 bases lay in between. Germline values: CDR1 DFQATT, CDR2 SNEGSKA (reference sequence). This CDR3 spans 12 amino acids. The CDR3 DNA reads as TGCAGTGCTAGAGGTCCCGAGGGGACCCAGTACTTC. Translated, it gives CSARGPEGTQYF.

The chain links TRBV28 to TRBJ1-4; maybe TRBD1 (5 bases). Between the trimmed V and J ends, which lost 10 bases and 2 bases, there was a span of 11 bases. This CDR3 comprises 13 residues. Germline assignment: CDR1 MDHEN and CDR2 SYDVKM. DNA for the CDR3: TGTGCCATACGCGGGGCCACTAATGAAAAACTGTTTTTT. Its translation: CAIRGATNEKLFF. Complete variable domain (other parts from reference TRBV28 and TRBJ1-4): DVKVTQSSRYLVKRTGEKVFLECVQDMDHENMFWYRQDPGLGLRLIYFSYDVKMKEKGDIPEGYSVSREKKERFSLILESASTNQTSMYLCAIRGATNEKLFFGSGTQLSVL.

In this sample, this clonotype turned up many times. In DNA, the CDR3 is TGCAGTGCTAGACTTTCTTGGACAGTAGCCAAAAACATTCAGTACTTC. Its translation: CSARLSWTVAKNIQYF. V usage is TRBV20-1 and J usage is TRBJ2-4, with D perhaps matching TRBD1 (6 bases). Trimming removed 2 bases at V and 0 bases at J, with 14 bases between. Germline CDR1 DFQATT, CDR2 SNEGSKA (reference sequence). The CDR3 runs 16 residues.

This clonotype was detected ten times or more. The V call is TRBV20-1, the J call TRBJ1-6; 7 bases are a match to TRBD1. V dropped 6 bases and J dropped 8; count of bases not matched to a gene: 7. This CDR3 is 13 amino acids long. In germline, CDR1 is DFQATT, CDR2 SNEGSKA (reference sequence). In DNA form, the CDR3 reads TGCAGTGCGTCCGGGACAGCTGATTCACCCCTCCACTTT. It yields the protein CSASGTADSPLHF.

A few counts support this clonotype. The chain carries TRBV20-1 and TRBJ1-5; D uncertain. Per germline, CDR1 DFQATT and CDR2 SNEGSKA (reference sequence). Trimming stripped 5 bases from V and 9 bases from J, with 17 bases between. This CDR3 contains 13 residues. The CDR3 sequence is CSAPLAGVGPQHF. In nucleotides, the CDR3 is TGCAGTGCTCCTCTCGCGGGAGTGGGGCCCCAGCATTTT.

This clonotype has a count of ten or more. This chain links TRBV28 with TRBJ1-2, with no clear D. Trimming pared 4 bases from V and 7 bases from J, leaving 10 bases between. Germline values: CDR1 MDHEN, CDR2 SYDVKM. The CDR3 sequence is 12 residues long. The CDR3 region has the DNA TGTGCCAGCAGTTCCCCTGCCGTTGGCTACACCTTC. Its protein is CASSSPAVGYTF.

This clonotype was counted only a few times. The genes are TRBV28 and TRBJ1-5; 7 bases are shared with TRBD1. Germline loops: CDR1 MDHEN, CDR2 SYDVKM. This CDR3 region has 14 residues. J gave up 3 bases and V 4 bases, and 3 bases lay outside the gene matches. CDR3: CASSSGTDNQPQHF. The CDR3 DNA reads as TGTGCCAGCAGTTCAGGGACAGACAATCAGCCCCAGCATTTT.

This clonotype was detected only a few times. J is TRBJ1-2 and V is TRBV19, with a tentative D call TRBD1 (6 bases). CDR1 and CDR2 (germline): LNHDA, SQIVND (reference sequence). V was cut by 4 bases and J by 8 bases, with 14 bases left in between. The CDR3 is made up of 13 amino acids. Here the CDR3 reads CASSNQGTGGYTF. The CDR3 DNA is TGTGCCAGTAGTAACCAGGGGACGGGAGGCTACACCTTC.

The V and J genes are TRBV11-2 and TRBJ2-1, with D tentatively TRBD2 (5 bases). The CDR3 is made up of 12 amino acids. Per germline, CDR1 SGHAT and CDR2 FQNNGV. The ends were cut back, 5 bases at V and 7 bases at J, with 9 bases in the middle. This CDR3 is CASSPPGNEQFF. The CDR3 DNA sequence: TGTGCCAGCAGCCCCCCGGGAAATGAGCAGTTCTTC.

This clonotype showed up many times. The chain links TRBV7-2 to TRBJ1-2, with D unresolved. The germline V gene encodes CDR1 SGHTA and CDR2 FQGNSA. CDR3 length: 13 residues. V was cut by 2 bases and J by 5 bases, with 9 bases left in between. CDR3 loop: CASSLYGVYGYTF. As DNA, the CDR3 is TGTGCCAGCAGCTTATACGGGGTTTATGGCTACACCTTC.

This clonotype was detected many times. This sequence joins TRBV4-2 and TRBJ2-1; 8 bases agree with TRBD2. Trimming took 4 bases from V and 5 from J; bases not matched to a gene: 10. CDR3 size: 16 residues. Germline V lookup: CDR1 LGHNA, CDR2 YNFKEQ. The CDR3 nucleotides are TGTGCCAGCAGCCCCTCCCTAACGGGAGGGGACAATGAGCAGTTCTTC. The encoded protein is CASSPSLTGGDNEQFF.

This clonotype was seen a few times. In nucleotides, the CDR3 is TGTGCCAGCAGCCATGAAGGGCCCGGTTACGAGCAGTACTTC. Protein sequence: CASSHEGPGYEQYF. This chain links TRBV3-1 with TRBJ2-7, with D uncertain. The germline V and J ends were trimmed by 3 bases and 4 bases, with 13 bases remaining between them. The CDR3 loop spans 14 amino acids. Germline V gives CDR1 LGHDT, CDR2 YNNKEL (reference sequence).

This clonotype was observed a handful of times. The CDR3 region has the DNA TGTGCCAGCTCACCACGTACCGACAGACGCGAGACCCAGTACTTC. This gives the protein CASSPRTDRRETQYF. The V gene is TRBV18, the J gene TRBJ2-5; D might be TRBD1 (5 bases). With 1 base removed from V and 5 bases from J, the gap between germline ends came to 14 bases. CDR3 length: 15 residues. Germline values: CDR1 KGHSH, CDR2 LQKENI. Combining the CDR3 with reference TRBV18 and TRBJ2-5 gives the whole variable domain NAGVMQNPRHLVRRRGQEARLRCSPMKGHSHVYWYRQLPEEGLKFMVYLQKENIIDESGMPKERFSAEFPKEGPSILRIQQVVRGDSAAYFCASSPRTDRRETQYFGPGTRLLVL.

The table lists this clonotype with many counts. The chain carries TRBV28 and TRBJ1-5; maybe TRBD1 (5 bases). V was cut by 1 base and J by 7 bases, with 14 bases left in between. This CDR3 has 15 residues. From germline, CDR1 is MDHEN and CDR2 SYDVKM. The CDR3, as DNA: TGTGCCAGCAGTTTATTGACAGAATTGGGGCAGCCCCAGCATTTT. Translation gives CASSLLTELGQPQHF. Variable domain in full (rest from reference TRBV28 and TRBJ1-5): DVKVTQSSRYLVKRTGEKVFLECVQDMDHENMFWYRQDPGLGLRLIYFSYDVKMKEKGDIPEGYSVSREKKERFSLILESASTNQTSMYLCASSLLTELGQPQHFGDGTRLSIL.

The CDR3 loop is CASSYRAETQYF. The CDR3 nucleotides read TGTGCCAGCAGTTACAGGGCAGAGACCCAGTACTTC. This chain connects TRBV28 to TRBJ2-5; possible D gene TRBD1, 6 bases. CDR3 length: 12 residues. Germline assignment: CDR1 MDHEN and CDR2 SYDVKM. V lost 4 bases to trimming and J lost 4 bases, with 7 bases between them. Complete variable domain (other parts from reference TRBV28 and TRBJ2-5): DVKVTQSSRYLVKRTGEKVFLECVQDMDHENMFWYRQDPGLGLRLIYFSYDVKMKEKGDIPEGYSVSREKKERFSLILESASTNQTSMYLCASSYRAETQYFGPGTRLLVL.